Below, 14 T cell receptor beta chains from the same sample are listed, as sequenced in a study of blood T cell repertoires in COVID-19. The table came from immunoSEQ multiplex PCR; TCRdb's copy has only in-frame clones and leaves some out. The sample includes 300,000 to 400,000 clones, 88% of them seen just once. The material sequenced was PBMCs or T cells enriched from blood (not recorded which). The receptor set was obtained from a man younger than 40 who had recovered from COVID-19.

The rearrangement uses TRBV5-1 and TRBJ2-7; D might be TRBD2 (6 bases). Deletions cut 4 bases from V and 3 bases from J, with 8 bases between. Germline CDR1 reads SGHRS; CDR2 reads YFSETQ. The CDR3 is 12 residues long. DNA of the CDR3: TGCGCCAGCAGCCGGGACTTCTACGAGCAGTACTTC. This gives the protein CASSRDFYEQYF. Supplemented by reference TRBV5-1 and TRBJ2-7, the full variable domain reads KAGVTQTPRYLIKTRGQQVTLSCSPISGHRSVSWYQQTPGQGLQFLFEYFSETQRNKGNFPGRFSGRQFSNSRSEMNVSTLELGDSALYLCASSRDFYEQYFGPGTRLTVT.

The count of this clone is one. The chain uses TRBV12-3 or TRBV12-4 and TRBJ2-3; maybe TRBD2 (6 bases). The V end lost 5 bases, the J end lost 7 bases, and 13 bases lay between the germline ends. The CDR3 covers 13 residues. This CDR3 is CASSTSRGNTQYF. Here the CDR3 DNA reads TGTGCCAGCAGTACAAGCCGGGGGAATACGCAGTATTTT.

The chain links TRBV4-1 to TRBJ2-7; TRBD1 matches 7 bases. Trimming removed 3 bases from V and 0 bases from J; junction bases left unmatched: 11. Germline values: CDR1 MGHRA, CDR2 YSYEKL. The CDR3 length is 17 residues. CDR3 in amino acids: CASSQGDSMWSSYEQYF. The CDR3, as DNA: TGCGCCAGCAGCCAGGGGGACAGTATGTGGTCCTCCTACGAGCAGTACTTC.

This chain joins TRBV6-1 and TRBJ1-4, with TRBD1 as a possible D gene (5 bases). The CDR3 sequence is 14 residues long. V was trimmed by 2 bases and J by 8 bases, leaving 12 bases between them. From germline, CDR1 is MNHNS and CDR2 SASEGT. In nucleotides, the CDR3 is TGTGCCAGCAGTGAATCGGGTGGGGGGGAAAAACTGTTTTTT. Translated: CASSESGGGEKLFF.

Notes on this clone: Here the CDR3 omits its conserved ending phenylalanine or tryptophan, so a read error is the likely source. The DNA is omitted, as the CDR3 cannot be located on it reliably, and the CDR3 follows TCRdb's listing. The V call is TRBV1, the J call TRBJ2-7; TRBD1, the table's D call, lacks a check against the DNA. TRBV1 is a pseudogene locus. From its first to its last residue, the CDR3 has 8 amino acids. The CDR3: CTSPHAQG.

In its sample, this clone was seen a few times. The chain combines TRBV6-2 or TRBV6-3 with TRBJ1-1; D gene ambiguous. The CDR3 spans 16 residues. V lost 0 bases and J lost 5, with 16 bases in between. Germline V gives CDR1 MNHEY, CDR2 SVGEGT. CDR3 in amino acids: CASSYSVMREWTEAFF. DNA of the CDR3: TGTGCCAGCAGTTACTCGGTGATGAGGGAATGGACTGAAGCTTTCTTT.

The J gene is TRBJ2-7, the V gene TRBV10-1; 7 nucleotides line up with TRBD1. The CDR3 contains 13 residues. The germline gives CDR1 WNHNN, CDR2 SYGVQD (reference sequence). V shed 5 bases, J shed 5 bases, and the junction held 6 bases outside the gene matches. CDR3 protein: CASSSDRDHEQYF. CDR3 bases: TGCGCCAGCAGTTCCGACAGGGACCACGAGCAGTACTTC.

The CDR3 nucleotides are TGTGCCAGCAGCCAAGAAGAAGGGGATGTCTATGGCTACACCTTC. Translating gives CASSQEEGDVYGYTF. This chain uses TRBV3-1 (or the pseudogene TRBV3-2) with TRBJ1-2, with D maybe TRBD1 (5 bases). Trimming took 0 bases from V and 4 from J, leaving 12 bases between them. This CDR3 contains 15 residues. Looked up from germline, CDR1 is LGHDT and CDR2 is YNNKEL (reference sequence).

The chain uses TRBV18 and TRBJ2-2; possibly TRBD1 for D (5 bases). Germline assignment: CDR1 KGHSH and CDR2 LQKENI. The V end lost 2 bases, the J end lost 1 base, and 14 bases lay between the germline ends. The CDR3 loop spans 17 amino acids. This CDR3 reads CASSPSVPGRNTGELFF. The CDR3 region has the DNA TGTGCCAGCTCACCATCTGTCCCAGGGCGGAACACCGGGGAGCTGTTTTTT.

In this sample, this clone turned up a few times. This chain connects TRBV5-5 to TRBJ2-7, with D perhaps TRBD2 (6 bases). Germline V gene sequence: CDR1 SGHKS, CDR2 YYEKEE (reference sequence). The CDR3 runs to 16 residues. Between the trimmed V and J ends, which lost 0 bases and 2 bases, there was a span of 15 bases. CDR3 protein: CASSLAEGRRAYEQYF. CDR3 sequence (DNA): TGTGCCAGCAGCTTGGCCGAGGGCCGGAGGGCCTACGAGCAGTACTTC.

The V call is TRBV4-1, the J call TRBJ1-2; D perhaps matches TRBD1 (5 bases). V lost 4 bases and J lost 5, with 14 bases in between. The CDR3 loop spans 14 amino acids. Germline values: CDR1 MGHRA, CDR2 YSYEKL. The CDR3 nucleotides are TGCGCCAGCAGCCTCCTACAGGTGGGATATGGCTACACCTTC. This codes for CASSLLQVGYGYTF.

In its sample, this clone was seen once. The gene calls are TRBV30 and TRBJ2-7; 7 bases are shared with TRBD1. This CDR3 is 13 amino acids long. The V gene's germline CDR1 is GTSNPN and CDR2 SVGIG (reference sequence). V was clipped by 4 bases and J by 0 bases; unmatched bases: 3. In nucleotides, the CDR3 is TGTGCCTGGACGACAGGGAGCTCCTACGAGCAGTACTTC. Protein product: CAWTTGSSYEQYF.

The rearrangement joins TRBV19 to TRBJ2-1; 7 nucleotides align to TRBD2. The ends lost 6 bases at V and 3 bases at J; junction bases unmatched: 8. Germline CDR1 LNHDA, CDR2 SQIVND (reference sequence). The CDR3 contains 15 residues. CDR3 nucleotides: TGTGCCAGTAGATGGGGAGGGAGGGACTACAATGAGCAGTTCTTC. Its translation is CASRWGGRDYNEQFF.

The chain recombines TRBV28 with TRBJ1-2; TRBD1 is a possible D gene (6 bases). Germline CDR1 and CDR2: MDHEN and SYDVKM. The ends were cut back, 7 bases at V and 8 bases at J, with 17 bases in the middle. The CDR3 spans 13 residues. The CDR3 bases are TGTGCCAGCATTAGTAGGAGGGGGGGAGGCTACACCTTC. Translated, it gives CASISRRGGGYTF.